This TCR beta chain came from a study of blood T cell repertoires in COVID-19. Profiling relied on immunoSEQ multiplex PCR, and the TCRdb table lists in-frame clones only, not all of them. Of about 170,000 clones listed, 70% to 85% are singletons. This clone was counted between two and nine times. Living in under 30 US areas, the participants were between roughly 18 and 90 years of age. The CDR3 length is 13 residues. Looked up from germline, CDR1 is LNHDA and CDR2 is SQIVND (reference sequence). Trimming left V 5 bases short and J 2 bases short, with 9 bases between. The receptor comes from a woman in her sixties or seventies in a cohort exposed to, infected with or recovered from COVID-19 (not recorded which). The material sequenced was PBMCs or T cells enriched from blood (not recorded which). The J gene is TRBJ2-5, the V gene TRBV19; D call uncertain. The chain's CDR3 is CASSPNRQETQYF. CDR3 DNA sequence: TGTGCCAGTAGTCCCAACAGACAAGAGACCCAGTACTTC.